This T cell receptor (beta chain) was identified during a study of blood T cell repertoires in COVID-19. Study information: T cells, B-cell-depleted T cells, or PBMCs provided the cDNA or gDNA that served as material.

Generated by immunoSEQ multiplex PCR, the TCRdb table keeps only in-frame clones and is missing some. The table records about 200,000 clones, 80% to 90% of them present only once. In its sample, this clone was seen once. V gave up 7 bases and J gave up 6 bases; unmatched junction bases: 10. Germline lookup yields CDR1 SQVTM and CDR2 ANQGSEA. The CDR3 sequence is 14 residues long. The source is a woman between 40 and 50 years old with acute COVID-19. The genes are TRBV29-1 and TRBJ2-1, with 9 bases identical to TRBD1. The sequencing sample was made of PBMCs or T cells enriched from blood (not recorded which). CDR3 nucleotides: TGCAGCGCCCGGGACAGGGATTCGATCAATGAGCAGTTCTTC. Encoded protein: CSARDRDSINEQFF.